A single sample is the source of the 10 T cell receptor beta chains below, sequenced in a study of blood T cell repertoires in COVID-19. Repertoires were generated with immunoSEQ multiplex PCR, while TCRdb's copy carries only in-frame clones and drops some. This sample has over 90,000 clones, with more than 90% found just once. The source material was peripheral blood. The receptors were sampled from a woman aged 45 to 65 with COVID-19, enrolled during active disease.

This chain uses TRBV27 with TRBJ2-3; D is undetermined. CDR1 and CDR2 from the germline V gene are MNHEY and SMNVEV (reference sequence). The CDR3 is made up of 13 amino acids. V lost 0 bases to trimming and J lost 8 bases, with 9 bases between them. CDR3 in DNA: TGTGCCAGCAGTTTATCCGGGTATGGTACGCAGTATTTT. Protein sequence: CASSLSGYGTQYF.

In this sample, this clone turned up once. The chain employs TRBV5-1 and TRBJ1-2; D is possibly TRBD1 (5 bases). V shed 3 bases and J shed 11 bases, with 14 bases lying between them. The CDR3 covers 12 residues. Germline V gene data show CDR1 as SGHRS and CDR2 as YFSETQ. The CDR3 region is CASSWDVSGYTF. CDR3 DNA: TGCGCCAGCAGCTGGGACGTGAGCGGGTACACCTTC. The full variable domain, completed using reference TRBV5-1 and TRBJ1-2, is KAGVTQTPRYLIKTRGQQVTLSCSPISGHRSVSWYQQTPGQGLQFLFEYFSETQRNKGNFPGRFSGRQFSNSRSEMNVSTLELGDSALYLCASSWDVSGYTFGSGTRLTVV.

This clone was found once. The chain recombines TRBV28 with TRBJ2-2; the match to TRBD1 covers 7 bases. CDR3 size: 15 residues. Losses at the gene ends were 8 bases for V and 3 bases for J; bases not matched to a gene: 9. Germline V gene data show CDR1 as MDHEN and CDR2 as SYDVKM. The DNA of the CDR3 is TGTGCCAGCGGATCGAGGGACAGTCACACCGGGGAGCTGTTTTTT. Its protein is CASGSRDSHTGELFF. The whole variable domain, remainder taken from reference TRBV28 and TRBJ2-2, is DVKVTQSSRYLVKRTGEKVFLECVQDMDHENMFWYRQDPGLGLRLIYFSYDVKMKEKGDIPEGYSVSREKKERFSLILESASTNQTSMYLCASGSRDSHTGELFFGEGSRLTVL.

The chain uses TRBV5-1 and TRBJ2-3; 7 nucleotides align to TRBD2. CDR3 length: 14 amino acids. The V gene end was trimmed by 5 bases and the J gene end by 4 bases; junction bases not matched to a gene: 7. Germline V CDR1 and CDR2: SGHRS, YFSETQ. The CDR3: CASSRRSGADTQYF. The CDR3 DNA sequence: TGCGCCAGCAGTCGGCGGAGCGGGGCAGATACGCAGTATTTT.

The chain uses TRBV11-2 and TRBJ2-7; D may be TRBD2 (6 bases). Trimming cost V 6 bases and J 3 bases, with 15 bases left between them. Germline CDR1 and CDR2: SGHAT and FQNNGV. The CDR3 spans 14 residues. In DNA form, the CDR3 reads TGTGCCAGCAGTGCCGGGGGAACGCACTACGAGCAGTACTTC. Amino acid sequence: CASSAGGTHYEQYF.

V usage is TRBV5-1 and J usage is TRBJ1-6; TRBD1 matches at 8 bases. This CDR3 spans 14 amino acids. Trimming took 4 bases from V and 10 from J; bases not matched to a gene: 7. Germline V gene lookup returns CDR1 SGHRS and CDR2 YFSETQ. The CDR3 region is CASSLQGESSPLHF. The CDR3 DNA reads TGCGCCAGCAGCCTACAGGGGGAGAGCTCACCCCTCCACTTT.

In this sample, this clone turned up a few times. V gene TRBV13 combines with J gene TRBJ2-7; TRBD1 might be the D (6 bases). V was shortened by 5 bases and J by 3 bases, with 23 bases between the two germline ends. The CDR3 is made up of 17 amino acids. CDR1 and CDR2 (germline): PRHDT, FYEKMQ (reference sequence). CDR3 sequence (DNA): TGTGCCAGCAGCAATCAAGGGTATGCAGGGGCCCTCTACGAGCAGTACTTC. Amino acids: CASSNQGYAGALYEQYF.

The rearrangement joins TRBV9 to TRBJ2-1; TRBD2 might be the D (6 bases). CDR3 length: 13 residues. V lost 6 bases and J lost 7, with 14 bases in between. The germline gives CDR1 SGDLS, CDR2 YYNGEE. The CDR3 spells CASTTHGGNEQFF. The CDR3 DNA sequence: TGTGCCAGCACTACCCACGGAGGGAATGAGCAGTTCTTC.

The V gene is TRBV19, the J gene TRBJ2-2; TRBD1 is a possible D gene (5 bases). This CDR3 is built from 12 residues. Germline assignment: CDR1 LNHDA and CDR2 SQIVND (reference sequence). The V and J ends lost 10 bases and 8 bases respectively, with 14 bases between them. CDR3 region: CATRVLMGELFF. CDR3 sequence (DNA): TGTGCCACCAGGGTTCTCATGGGGGAGCTGTTTTTT.

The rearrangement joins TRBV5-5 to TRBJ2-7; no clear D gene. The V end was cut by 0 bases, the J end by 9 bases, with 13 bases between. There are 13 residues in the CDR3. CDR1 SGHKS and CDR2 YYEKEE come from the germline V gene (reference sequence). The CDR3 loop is CASSLGEIGGQYV. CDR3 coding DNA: TGTGCCAGCAGCTTGGGAGAGATCGGCGGGCAGTACGTC.